Each of the 8 T cell receptor beta chains below was sequenced from the same sample in a study of T cells after posttransplantation cyclophosphamide. Profiling relied on immunoSEQ multiplex PCR, and the TCRdb table lists in-frame clones only, not all of them. The specimen gives 34,000 or so clones without singletons; the ten biggest hold approximately 6.4%. Sequencing was performed on PBMCs. The receptor source for this set is a woman aged 45-60 years in good health and a related stem cell transplant donor.

This clone has only a few counts. The chain couples TRBV28 to TRBJ2-1, with D possibly being TRBD2 (5 bases). Between the trimmed V and J ends, which lost 8 bases and 9 bases, there was a span of 14 bases. Germline CDR1 is MDHEN and CDR2 is SYDVKM. The CDR3 is 12 residues long. DNA for the CDR3: TGTGCCAGCTGCACTAGTGTCGGTGAGCAGTTCTTC. Translating gives CASCTSVGEQFF.

This clone was counted at least ten times. The chain links TRBV30 to TRBJ2-1; D is possibly TRBD2 (5 bases). Germline assignment: CDR1 GTSNPN and CDR2 SVGIG (reference sequence). V was clipped by 0 bases and J by 10 bases, with 7 bases between them. CDR3 size: 11 residues. The CDR3 here is CAWSVSGEQFF. The CDR3 region has the DNA TGTGCCTGGAGTGTATCGGGGGAGCAGTTCTTC.

A few counts support this clone. V is TRBV18 and J is TRBJ1-2, with D perhaps matching TRBD1 (6 bases). There are 15 residues in the CDR3. V dropped 3 bases and J dropped 3 bases, with 14 bases sitting between them. In germline, CDR1 is KGHSH, CDR2 LQKENI. CDR3 DNA sequence: TGTGCCAGCTCACCCGGCAGGGGTTCGCACTATGGCTACACCTTC. Translating it yields CASSPGRGSHYGYTF.

This clone occurred many times. V usage is TRBV5-1 and J usage is TRBJ2-4, with a weak D call TRBD2 (6 bases). The germline V gene encodes CDR1 SGHRS and CDR2 YFSETQ. V dropped 3 bases and J dropped 11 bases, with 15 bases sitting between them. The length of the CDR3 is 13 residues. The CDR3 DNA follows: TGCGCCAGCAGCTCTGTCTCTAGCGTGTTTCAGTACTTC. This translates into CASSSVSSVFQYF.

This clone came up many times. V is TRBV29-1 and J is TRBJ1-1; the D gene is possibly TRBD1 (5 bases). The ends were cut back, 5 bases at V and 5 bases at J, with 12 bases in the middle. Germline lookup yields CDR1 SQVTM and CDR2 ANQGSEA. The length of the CDR3 is 12 residues. This CDR3 reads CSVLGRGTEAFF. The DNA for the CDR3 is TGCAGCGTTTTGGGGCGGGGGACTGAAGCTTTCTTT.

This clone was counted many times. The V gene is TRBV27, the J gene TRBJ2-5; a possible D gene is TRBD2 (6 bases). This CDR3 is 11 amino acids long. Trimming left V 2 bases short and J 10 bases short, with 8 bases between. CDR1 and CDR2 from the germline V gene are MNHEY and SMNVEV (reference sequence). In DNA, the CDR3 is TGTGCCAGCAGTTTAGGAGGGGACCAGTACTTC. Protein sequence: CASSLGGDQYF.

At least ten counts were recorded for this clone. The V gene is TRBV7-8, the J gene TRBJ2-7; D is undetermined. In germline, CDR1 is SGHVS, CDR2 FQNEAQ. CDR3 size: 16 residues. V lost 0 bases and J lost 4, with 16 bases in between. In DNA, the CDR3 is TGTGCCAGCAGCTTAGCGCGGCTAGTTGAGCGTTACGAGCAGTACTTC. This encodes CASSLARLVERYEQYF.

This clone was found a few times. The J gene is TRBJ1-3, the V gene TRBV28; 7 positions match TRBD1. J was trimmed by 4 bases and V by 5 bases; bases with no gene match: 5. The CDR3 sequence is 14 residues long. Germline CDR1 is MDHEN and CDR2 is SYDVKM. The CDR3 loop is CASSPWTGGNTIYF. CDR3 DNA: TGTGCCAGCAGTCCCTGGACAGGAGGAAACACCATATATTTT.